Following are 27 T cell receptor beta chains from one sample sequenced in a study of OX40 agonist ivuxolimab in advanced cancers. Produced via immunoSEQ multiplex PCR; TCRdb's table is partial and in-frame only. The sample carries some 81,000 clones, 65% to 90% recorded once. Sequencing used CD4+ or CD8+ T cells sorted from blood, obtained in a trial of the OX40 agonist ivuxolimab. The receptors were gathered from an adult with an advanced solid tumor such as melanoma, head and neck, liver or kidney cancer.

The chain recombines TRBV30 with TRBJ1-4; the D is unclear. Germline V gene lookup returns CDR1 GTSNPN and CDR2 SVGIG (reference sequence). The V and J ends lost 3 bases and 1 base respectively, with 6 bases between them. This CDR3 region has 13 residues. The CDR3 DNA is TGTGCCTGGAGAGAGGGAACTAATGAAAAACTGTTTTTT. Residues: CAWREGTNEKLFF.

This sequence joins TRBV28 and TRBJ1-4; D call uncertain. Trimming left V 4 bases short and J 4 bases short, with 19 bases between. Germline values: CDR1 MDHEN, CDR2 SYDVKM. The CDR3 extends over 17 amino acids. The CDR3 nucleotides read TGTGCCAGCAGTTGGGCAGCCTTTGTGCAGAGTAATGAAAAACTGTTTTTT. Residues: CASSWAAFVQSNEKLFF.

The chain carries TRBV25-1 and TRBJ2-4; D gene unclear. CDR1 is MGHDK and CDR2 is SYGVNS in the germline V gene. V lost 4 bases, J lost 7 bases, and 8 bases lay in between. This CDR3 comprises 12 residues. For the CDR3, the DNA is TGTGCCAGCAGTGTGGATTTCAACATTCAGTACTTC. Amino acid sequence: CASSVDFNIQYF.

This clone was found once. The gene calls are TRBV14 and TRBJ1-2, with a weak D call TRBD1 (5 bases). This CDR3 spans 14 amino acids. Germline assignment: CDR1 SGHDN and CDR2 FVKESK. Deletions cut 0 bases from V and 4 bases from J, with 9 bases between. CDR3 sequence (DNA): TGTGCCAGCAGCCAAGACCCGGGGGTCTATGGCTACACCTTC. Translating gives CASSQDPGVYGYTF. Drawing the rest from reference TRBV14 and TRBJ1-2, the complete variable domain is EAGVTQFPSHSVIEKGQTVTLRCDPISGHDNLYWYRRVMGKEIKFLLHFVKESKQDESGMPNNRFLAERTGGTYSTLKVQPAELEDSGVYFCASSQDPGVYGYTFGSGTRLTVV.

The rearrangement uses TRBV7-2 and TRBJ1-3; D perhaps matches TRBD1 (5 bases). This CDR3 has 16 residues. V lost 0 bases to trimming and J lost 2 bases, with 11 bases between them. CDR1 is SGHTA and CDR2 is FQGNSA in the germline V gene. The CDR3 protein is CASSLARGLTGNTIYF. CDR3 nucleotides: TGTGCCAGCAGCTTAGCGCGGGGGTTGACTGGAAACACCATATATTTT.

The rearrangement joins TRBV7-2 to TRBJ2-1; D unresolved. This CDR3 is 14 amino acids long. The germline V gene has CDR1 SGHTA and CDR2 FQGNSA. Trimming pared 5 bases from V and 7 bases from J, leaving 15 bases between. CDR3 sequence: CASSLNPTTNEQFF. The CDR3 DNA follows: TGTGCCAGCAGCCTAAACCCAACTACAAATGAGCAGTTCTTC.

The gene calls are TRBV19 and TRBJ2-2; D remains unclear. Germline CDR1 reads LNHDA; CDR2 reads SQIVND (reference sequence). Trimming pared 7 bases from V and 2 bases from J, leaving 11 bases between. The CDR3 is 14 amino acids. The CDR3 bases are TGTGCCAGTACAGAACAGCCAAACACCGGGGAGCTGTTTTTT. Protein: CASTEQPNTGELFF.

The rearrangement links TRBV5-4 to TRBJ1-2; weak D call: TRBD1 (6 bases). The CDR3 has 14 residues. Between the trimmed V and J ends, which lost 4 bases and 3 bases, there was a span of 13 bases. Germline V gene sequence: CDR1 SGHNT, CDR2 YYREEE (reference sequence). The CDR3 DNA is TGTGCCAGCAGCCAACGGACAGATGACTATGGCTACACCTTC. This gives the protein CASSQRTDDYGYTF.

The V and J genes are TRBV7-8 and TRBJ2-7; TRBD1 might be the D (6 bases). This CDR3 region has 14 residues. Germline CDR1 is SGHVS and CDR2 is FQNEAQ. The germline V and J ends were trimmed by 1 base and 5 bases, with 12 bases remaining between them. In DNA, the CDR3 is TGTGCCAGCAGCTTAGTGCAGGGGCCCCACGAGCAGTACTTC. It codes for CASSLVQGPHEQYF. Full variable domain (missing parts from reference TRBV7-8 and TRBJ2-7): GAGVSQSPRYKVAKRGQDVALRCDPISGHVSLFWYQQALGQGPEFLTYFQNEAQLDKSGLPSDRFFAERPEGSVSTLKIQRTQQEDSAVYLCASSLVQGPHEQYFGPGTRLTVT.

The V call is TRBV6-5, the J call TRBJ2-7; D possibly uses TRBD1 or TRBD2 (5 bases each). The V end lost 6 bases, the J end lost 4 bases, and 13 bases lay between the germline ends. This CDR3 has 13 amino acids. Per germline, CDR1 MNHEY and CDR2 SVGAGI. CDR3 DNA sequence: TGTGCCAGCAGCAGGGACCCACGATACGAGCAGTACTTC. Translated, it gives CASSRDPRYEQYF.

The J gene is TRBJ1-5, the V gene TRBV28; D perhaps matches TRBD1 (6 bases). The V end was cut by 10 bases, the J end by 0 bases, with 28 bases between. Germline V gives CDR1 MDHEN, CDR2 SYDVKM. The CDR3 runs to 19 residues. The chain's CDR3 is CAITSRDKEKVYSNQPQHF. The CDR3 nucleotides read TGTGCCATTACATCCCGGGACAAGGAAAAGGTATATAGCAATCAGCCCCAGCATTTT. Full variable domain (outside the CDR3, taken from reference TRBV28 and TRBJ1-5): DVKVTQSSRYLVKRTGEKVFLECVQDMDHENMFWYRQDPGLGLRLIYFSYDVKMKEKGDIPEGYSVSREKKERFSLILESASTNQTSMYLCAITSRDKEKVYSNQPQHFGDGTRLSIL.

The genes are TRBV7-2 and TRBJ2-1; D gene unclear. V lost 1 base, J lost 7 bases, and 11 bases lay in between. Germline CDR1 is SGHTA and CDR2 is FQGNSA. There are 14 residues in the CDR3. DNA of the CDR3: TGTGCCAGCAGCTTAGTTAGTAAGGGTAATGAGCAGTTCTTC. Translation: CASSLVSKGNEQFF. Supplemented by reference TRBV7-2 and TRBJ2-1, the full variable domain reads GAGVSQSPSNKVTEKGKDVELRCDPISGHTALYWYRQSLGQGLEFLIYFQGNSAPDKSGLPSDRFSAERTGGSVSTLTIQRTQQEDSAVYLCASSLVSKGNEQFFGPGTRLTVL.

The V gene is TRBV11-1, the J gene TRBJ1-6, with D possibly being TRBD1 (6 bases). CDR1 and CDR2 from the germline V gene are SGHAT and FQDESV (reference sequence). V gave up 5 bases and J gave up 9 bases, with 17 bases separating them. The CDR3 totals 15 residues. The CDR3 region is CASSPTGSLSSPLHF. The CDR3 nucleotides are TGTGCCAGCAGCCCGACAGGTAGTCTAAGTTCACCCCTCCACTTT.

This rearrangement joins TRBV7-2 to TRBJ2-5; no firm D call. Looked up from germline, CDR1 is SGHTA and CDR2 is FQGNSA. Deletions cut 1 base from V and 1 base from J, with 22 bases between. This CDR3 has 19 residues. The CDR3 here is CASSLVGFSGMLIQETQYF. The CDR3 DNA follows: TGTGCCAGCAGCTTAGTCGGGTTCTCTGGAATGCTAATCCAAGAGACCCAGTACTTC.

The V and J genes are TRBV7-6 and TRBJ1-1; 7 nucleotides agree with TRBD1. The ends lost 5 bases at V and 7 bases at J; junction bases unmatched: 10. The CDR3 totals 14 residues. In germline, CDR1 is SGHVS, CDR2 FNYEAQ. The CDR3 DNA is TGTGCCAGCAGCCGGAGAGGGGGCCAGGATGAAGCTTTCTTT. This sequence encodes CASSRRGGQDEAFF.

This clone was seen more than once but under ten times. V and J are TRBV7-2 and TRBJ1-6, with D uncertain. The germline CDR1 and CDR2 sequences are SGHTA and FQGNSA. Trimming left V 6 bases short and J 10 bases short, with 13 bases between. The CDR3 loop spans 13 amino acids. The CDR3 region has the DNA TGTGCCAGCAGTTCTTCTCTCGACTCACCCCTCCACTTT. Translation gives CASSSSLDSPLHF.

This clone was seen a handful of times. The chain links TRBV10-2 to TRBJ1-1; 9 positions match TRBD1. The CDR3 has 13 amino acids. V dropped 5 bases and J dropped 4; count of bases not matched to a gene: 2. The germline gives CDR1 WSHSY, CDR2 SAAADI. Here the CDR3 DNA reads TGCGCCAGCAGTCGGGACAGGGTCACTGAAGCTTTCTTT. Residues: CASSRDRVTEAFF.

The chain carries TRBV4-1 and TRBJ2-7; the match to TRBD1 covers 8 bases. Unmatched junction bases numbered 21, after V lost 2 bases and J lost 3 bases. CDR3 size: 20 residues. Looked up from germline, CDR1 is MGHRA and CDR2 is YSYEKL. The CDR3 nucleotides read TGCGCCAGCAGCCAACACCGCCTTTTTCTCCGGGACAGGAGCAACTACGAGCAGTACTTC. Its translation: CASSQHRLFLRDRSNYEQYF.

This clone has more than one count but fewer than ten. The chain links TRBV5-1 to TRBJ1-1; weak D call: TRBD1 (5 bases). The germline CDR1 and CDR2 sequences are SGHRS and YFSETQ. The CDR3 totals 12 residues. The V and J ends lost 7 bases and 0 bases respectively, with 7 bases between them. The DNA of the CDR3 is TGCGCCAGCGGGGCCTTGAACACTGAAGCTTTCTTT. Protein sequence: CASGALNTEAFF.

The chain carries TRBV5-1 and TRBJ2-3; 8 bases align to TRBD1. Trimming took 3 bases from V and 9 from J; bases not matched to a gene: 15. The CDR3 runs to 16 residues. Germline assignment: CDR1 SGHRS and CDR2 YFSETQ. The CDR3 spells CASSSGGTGRSGTQYF. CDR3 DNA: TGCGCCAGCAGCTCTGGCGGGACAGGACGGTCTGGAACGCAGTATTTT. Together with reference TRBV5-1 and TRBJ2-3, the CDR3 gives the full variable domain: KAGVTQTPRYLIKTRGQQVTLSCSPISGHRSVSWYQQTPGQGLQFLFEYFSETQRNKGNFPGRFSGRQFSNSRSEMNVSTLELGDSALYLCASSSGGTGRSGTQYFGPGTRLTVL.

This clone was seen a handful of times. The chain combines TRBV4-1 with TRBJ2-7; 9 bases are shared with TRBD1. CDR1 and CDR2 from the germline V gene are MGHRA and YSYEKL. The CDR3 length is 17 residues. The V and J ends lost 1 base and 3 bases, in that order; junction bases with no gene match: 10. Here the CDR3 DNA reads TGCGCCAGCAGCCAAGTGGGGTTCGGACAGGGGTTCTACGAGCAGTACTTC. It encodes CASSQVGFGQGFYEQYF.

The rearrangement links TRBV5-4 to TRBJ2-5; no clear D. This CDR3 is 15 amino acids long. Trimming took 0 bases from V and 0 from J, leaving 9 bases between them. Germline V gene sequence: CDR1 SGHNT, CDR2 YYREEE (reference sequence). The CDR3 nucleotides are TGTGCCAGCAGCTTGGTTTTCGGGTACCAAGAGACCCAGTACTTC. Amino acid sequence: CASSLVFGYQETQYF.

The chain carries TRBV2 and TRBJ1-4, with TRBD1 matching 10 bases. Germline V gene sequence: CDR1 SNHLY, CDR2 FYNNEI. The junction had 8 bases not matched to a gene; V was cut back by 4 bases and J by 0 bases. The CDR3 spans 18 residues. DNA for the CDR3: TGTGCCAGCAGTGGACGGGACAGGGGATATGCAACTAATGAAAAACTGTTTTTT. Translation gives CASSGRDRGYATNEKLFF.

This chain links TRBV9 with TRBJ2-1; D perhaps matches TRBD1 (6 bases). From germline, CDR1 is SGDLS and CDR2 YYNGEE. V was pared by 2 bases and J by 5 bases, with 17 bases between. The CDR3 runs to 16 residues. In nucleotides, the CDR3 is TGTGCCAGCAGCGTTGGTCCCCGGACAGTCGACAATGAGCAGTTCTTC. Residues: CASSVGPRTVDNEQFF.

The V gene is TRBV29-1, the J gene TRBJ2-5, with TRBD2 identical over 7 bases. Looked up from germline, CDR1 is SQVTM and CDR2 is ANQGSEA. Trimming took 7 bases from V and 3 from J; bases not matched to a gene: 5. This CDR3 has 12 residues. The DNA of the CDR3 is TGCAGCGGACTAGCCGGAGAAGAGACCCAGTACTTC. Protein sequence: CSGLAGEETQYF.

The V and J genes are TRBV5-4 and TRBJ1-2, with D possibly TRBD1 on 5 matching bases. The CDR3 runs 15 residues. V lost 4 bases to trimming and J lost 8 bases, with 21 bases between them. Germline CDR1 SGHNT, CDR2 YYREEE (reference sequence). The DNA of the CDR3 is TGTGCCAGCAGCCTAAACCGGCAGGGACTCGGCGGCTACACCTTC. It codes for CASSLNRQGLGGYTF.

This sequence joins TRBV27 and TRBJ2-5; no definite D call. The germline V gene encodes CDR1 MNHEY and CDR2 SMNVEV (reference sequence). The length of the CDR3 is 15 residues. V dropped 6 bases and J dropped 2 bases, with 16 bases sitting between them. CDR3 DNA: TGTGCCAGCAGCCTCTCTAACAGAGGACAAGAGACCCAGTACTTC. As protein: CASSLSNRGQETQYF.